Sequencing of this T cell receptor beta chain was carried out in a study of blood T cell repertoires in COVID-19. CDR1 SGHDT and CDR2 YYEEEE come from the germline V gene. V was pared by 2 bases and J by 6 bases, with 12 bases between. The CDR3 runs 14 residues. The protocol was immunoSEQ multiplex PCR, while the TCRdb copy is restricted to in-frame clones and leaves out a portion. The repertoire holds about 140,000 clones, with 70% to 90% as singletons. The chain is built from TRBV5-6 and TRBJ1-5; a weak D match, TRBD1 (5 bases). Source material: peripheral blood. This clonotype was sampled from a woman aged 60-75 years with acute or convalescent COVID-19. The CDR3 loop is CASSLQVPGQPQHF. As DNA, the CDR3 is TGTGCCAGCAGCTTACAGGTTCCGGGTCAGCCCCAGCATTTT.